This TCR beta chain appears in the sequencing data of a study of vaccination and CD4 T cells after COVID-19. About the research overall: Overlapping spike peptides of SARS-CoV-2, HCoV-NL63, HCoV-OC43 and HCoV-229E were used, and cells were stimulated with them.

As to treatment: roughly 10-day PBMC culture with coronavirus spike peptide pools or control peptides (ViraFEST assay). Samples of CD4+ T cells were obtained from the unexposed donor before the COVID-19 pandemic (2011-2018). Under the ViraFEST approach, antigen-specific T cells were expanded with peptide pools and TCRs subsequently sequenced. Points on this clonotype: The antigen is unknown.

The J segment lost 6 bases and the V segment lost 3 bases, leaving 4 bases of the junction unmatched. The CDR3 runs to 15 residues. Germline CDR1 and CDR2: LNHNV and YYDKDF (reference sequence). CD4+ T cells that had been cultured provided DNA sequenced with the Oncomine TCR Beta short-read assay. CD4+ T cells were cultured, and genomic DNA was extracted from them. TCRdb analysed the PCR reads with MiXCR anew, one entry per CDR3 protein. The sample holds about 4,000 distinct CDR3 sequences, 70% to 80% seen once. The receptor's source is a human donor in good health. The chain links TRBV15 to TRBJ1-5, with 11 bases fitting TRBD1. The specimen was CD4+ T cells from blood, cultured in vitro. The CDR3 loop reads CATSRDRGQGQPQHF. The CDR3 DNA sequence: TGTGCCACCAGCAGGGACAGGGGGCAAGGTCAGCCCCAGCATTTT.